This T cell receptor (beta chain) was profiled in a study of HIV-infected patients and healthy controls. Trimming removed 0 bases at V and 5 bases at J, with 16 bases between. Looked up from germline, CDR1 is MNHEY and CDR2 is SMNVEV (reference sequence). The CDR3 runs to 16 residues. No cell fractionation was done, so the repertoire covers all unsorted peripheral blood T cells. The RNA source was a 2.5 ml peripheral blood draw. 450 to 600 ng RNA was reverse transcribed with alpha and beta constant-region primers. Separate chain-specific third strand synthesis with multiplexing indices produced the alpha and beta libraries. MiXCR, run by TCRdb on the 5' RACE reads, gives a single entry per CDR3 protein. The sample carries under 25,000 distinct CDR3 sequences, about 8.3% recorded once. This clonotype appeared many times.

Sequencing was performed on blood. The clonotype originates from an adult in good health. The rearrangement uses TRBV27 and TRBJ1-2; weak D call: TRBD1 (6 bases). The CDR3 protein is CASSLSSGQRLYGYTF. The CDR3 DNA is TGTGCCAGCAGTTTATCTTCTGGACAGAGGCTTTATGGCTACACCTTC.